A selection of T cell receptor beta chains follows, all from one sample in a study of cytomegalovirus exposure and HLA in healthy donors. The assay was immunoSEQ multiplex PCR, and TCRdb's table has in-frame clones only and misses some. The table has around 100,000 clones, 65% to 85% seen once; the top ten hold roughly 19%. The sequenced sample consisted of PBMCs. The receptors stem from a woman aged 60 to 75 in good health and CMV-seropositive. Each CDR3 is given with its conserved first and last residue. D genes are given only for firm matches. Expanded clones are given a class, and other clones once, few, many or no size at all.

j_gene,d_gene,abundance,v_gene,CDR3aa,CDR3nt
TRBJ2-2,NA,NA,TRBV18,CASSPRTADTGELFF,TGTGCCAGCTCACCCCGAACAGCGGACACCGGGGAGCTGTTTTTT
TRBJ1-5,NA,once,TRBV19,CASSPAGNGNQPQHF,TGTGCCAGTAGCCCTGCGGGGAACGGTAATCAGCCCCAGCATTTT
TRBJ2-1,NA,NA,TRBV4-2,CASSSAVGWDEQFF,TGTGCCAGCAGCTCCGCGGTAGGATGGGATGAGCAGTTCTTC
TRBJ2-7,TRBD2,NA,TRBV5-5,CASSPAWGGNEQYF,TGTGCCAGCAGCCCGGCGTGGGGGGGGAACGAGCAGTACTTC
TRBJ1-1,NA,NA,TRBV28,CASSFLGGGTEAFF,TGTGCCAGCAGTTTCCTCGGGGGAGGCACTGAAGCTTTCTTT
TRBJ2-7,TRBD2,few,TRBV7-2,CASSGRGGSYEQYF,TGTGCCAGCAGCGGCCGGGGAGGGTCCTACGAGCAGTACTTC
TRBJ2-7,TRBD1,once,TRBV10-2,CASRLQGSTGEQYF,TGCGCCAGCAGATTACAGGGGTCGACTGGGGAGCAGTACTTC
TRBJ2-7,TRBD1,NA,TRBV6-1,CASSGKTGGNKYYEQYF,TGTGCCAGCAGTGGGAAAACAGGGGGCAATAAATACTACGAGCAGTACTTC
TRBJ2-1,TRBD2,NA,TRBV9,CASSAPSGASYNEQFF,TGTGCCAGCAGCGCCCCAAGCGGGGCCTCCTACAATGAGCAGTTCTTC
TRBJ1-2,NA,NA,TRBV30,CAWSVLPRIYGYTF,TGTGCCTGGAGTGTACTCCCCCGCATCTATGGCTACACCTTC
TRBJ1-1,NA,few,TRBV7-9,CASSFPQGINTEAFF,TGTGCCAGCAGCTTCCCGCAGGGGATAAACACTGAAGCTTTCTTT
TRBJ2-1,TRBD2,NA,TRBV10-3,CAIGAASGRAESYNEQFF,TGTGCCATCGGGGCGGCTAGCGGGAGGGCCGAATCCTACAATGAGCAGTTCTTC
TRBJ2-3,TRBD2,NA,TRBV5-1,CASRKVSGSTTDTQYF,TGCGCCAGCAGGAAAGTAAGCGGGAGTACCACAGATACGCAGTATTTT
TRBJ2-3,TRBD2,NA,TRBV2,CASRLAGTFGDTQYF,TGTGCCAGTAGACTAGCGGGGACCTTCGGGGATACGCAGTATTTT
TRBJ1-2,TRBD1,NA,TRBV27,CASGLGTGTVGYTF,TGTGCCAGCGGACTTGGGACAGGGACGGTCGGCTACACCTTC
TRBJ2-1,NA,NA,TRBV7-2,CASSLLSSYNEQFF,TGTGCCAGCAGCTTGTTGAGCTCCTACAATGAGCAGTTCTTC
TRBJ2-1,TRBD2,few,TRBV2,CASSDSGLAGVYQFF,TGTGCCAGCAGTGACTCGGGACTAGCGGGAGTTTATCAGTTCTTC
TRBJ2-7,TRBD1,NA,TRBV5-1,CASSIVTGEKQYF,TGCGCCAGCAGCATTGTGACAGGGGAAAAGCAGTACTTC
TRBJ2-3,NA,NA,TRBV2,CANRGTASTTDTQYF,TGTGCCAACCGGGGGACTGCCAGTACCACAGATACGCAGTATTTT
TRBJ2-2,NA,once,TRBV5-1,CASQEDPNTGELFF,TGCGCCAGCCAGGAGGACCCGAACACCGGGGAGCTGTTTTTT
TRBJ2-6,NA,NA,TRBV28,CASRAGGGTGANVLTF,TGTGCCAGCAGAGCCGGCGGCGGGACTGGGGCCAACGTCCTGACTTTC
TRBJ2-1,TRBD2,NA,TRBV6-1,CASRSGTSGRNEQFF,TGTGCCAGCAGGTCCGGGACTAGCGGGAGAAATGAGCAGTTCTTC
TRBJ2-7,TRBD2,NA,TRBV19,CASSMASGSYEQYF,TGTGCCAGTAGTATGGCTAGCGGATCCTACGAGCAGTACTTC
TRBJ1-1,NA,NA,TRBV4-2,CASSQPAEGPTEAFF,TGTGCCAGCAGCCAACCGGCGGAGGGTCCCACTGAAGCTTTCTTT
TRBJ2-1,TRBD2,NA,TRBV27,CASRGLAGWSEQFF,TGTGCCAGCAGAGGGCTAGCGGGGTGGAGTGAGCAGTTCTTC
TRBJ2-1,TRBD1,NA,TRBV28,CASSTQGAPFF,TGTGCCAGCAGTACCCAGGGGGCCCCGTTCTTC
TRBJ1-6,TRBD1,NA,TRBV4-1,CASRQGANNSPLHF,TGCGCCAGCCGCCAGGGGGCAAATAATTCACCCCTCCACTTT